The 25 T cell receptor beta chains reported below all come from one sample, sequenced in a study of Tregs in tolerant kidney transplant recipients. Clones were read by immunoSEQ multiplex PCR, and TCRdb kept only the in-frame ones, dropping some. The repertoire includes some 60,000 clones, 80% to 90% of them detected once, and approximately 4.7% sits in the top ten. Sequences were obtained from CD4+ T cells from blood. Every receptor here comes from a human donor in good health.

This clone showed up just once. The chain combines TRBV5-6 with TRBJ1-2, with 7 nucleotides matching TRBD1. This CDR3 is 14 amino acids long. Germline loops: CDR1 SGHDT, CDR2 YYEEEE. Trimming removed 4 bases from V and 4 bases from J; junction bases left unmatched: 7. Here the CDR3 reads CASSPRDRLYGYTF. CDR3 in DNA: TGTGCCAGCAGCCCCCGGGACAGACTCTATGGCTACACCTTC.

The chain combines TRBV29-1 with TRBJ1-1; D is undetermined. Germline V gene data show CDR1 as SQVTM and CDR2 as ANQGSEA. The CDR3 has 13 residues. The CDR3 DNA follows: TGCACGGGAGGGAACTTACTGAACACTGAAGCTTTCTTT. Translating it yields CTGGNLLNTEAFF.

V and J are TRBV14 and TRBJ2-5; 7 bases line up with TRBD1. The trim removed 4 bases at V and 2 bases at J, leaving 7 bases unmatched. In germline, CDR1 is SGHDN, CDR2 FVKESK. CDR3 size: 15 residues. The CDR3 DNA sequence: TGTGCCAGCAGCCCACAGGGACAGCGGCAAGAGACCCAGTACTTC. It is translated as CASSPQGQRQETQYF.

This clone was seen only a few times. The chain couples TRBV5-1 to TRBJ2-7, with D hard to call. The CDR3 totals 15 residues. With 0 bases removed from V and 3 bases from J, the gap between germline ends came to 13 bases. Germline CDR1 reads SGHRS; CDR2 reads YFSETQ. The CDR3 coding sequence is TGCGCCAGCAGCTTGGCGGCGGCAGCCGGCTACGAGCAGTACTTC. This encodes CASSLAAAAGYEQYF.

The V call is TRBV7-2, the J call TRBJ2-6; D gene uncertain. CDR1 is SGHTA, CDR2 FQGNSA, per germline. The V end was cut by 2 bases, the J end by 3 bases, with 8 bases between. The CDR3 has 15 amino acids. The DNA for the CDR3 is TGTGCCAGCAGCTTATATTTAAGTGGGGCCAACGTCCTGACTTTC. Its protein is CASSLYLSGANVLTF.

V usage is TRBV7-3 and J usage is TRBJ2-7; no clear D gene. There are 14 residues in the CDR3. Germline CDR1 SGHTA, CDR2 FQGTGA. With 5 bases removed from V and 1 base from J, the gap between germline ends came to 12 bases. The CDR3 loop is CASSPPPPSYEQYF. The CDR3 bases are TGTGCCAGCAGCCCCCCCCCACCTTCCTACGAGCAGTACTTC.

This clone was seen once. The chain employs TRBV27 and TRBJ2-5; TRBD2 agrees at 7 bases. The CDR3 loop spans 16 amino acids. CDR1 and CDR2 from the germline V gene are MNHEY and SMNVEV (reference sequence). With V trimmed by 2 bases and J by 0 bases, 6 bases remained unmatched. The CDR3 is CASSLMGTTHQETQYF. In DNA form, the CDR3 reads TGTGCCAGCAGTTTAATGGGGACTACCCACCAAGAGACCCAGTACTTC.

The chain uses TRBV7-3 and TRBJ2-3, with a weak D call TRBD1 (5 bases). The CDR3 sequence is 14 residues long. Per the germline V gene, CDR1 is SGHTA and CDR2 is FQGTGA. With 3 bases removed from V and 2 bases from J, the gap between germline ends came to 9 bases. The CDR3 region is CASSFLGHTDTQYF. The CDR3 DNA reads TGTGCCAGCAGCTTCCTGGGGCACACAGATACGCAGTATTTT.

This chain joins TRBV29-1 and TRBJ1-1; D call uncertain. The CDR3 covers 13 residues. CDR1 is SQVTM and CDR2 is ANQGSEA in the germline V gene. V lost 4 bases and J 0 bases, leaving 9 bases between the germline ends. The CDR3 loop reads CSVALQLNTEAFF. The CDR3 DNA reads TGCAGCGTTGCTCTACAGCTGAACACTGAAGCTTTCTTT.

The chain employs TRBV4-1 and TRBJ2-7, with 10 nucleotides matching TRBD1. There are 18 residues in the CDR3. The V segment lost 3 bases and the J segment 7 bases; nucleotides outside the gene matches: 18. Germline-derived CDR1 and CDR2 are MGHRA and YSYEKL. CDR3: CASSHLVSGRDRGREQYF. CDR3 bases: TGCGCCAGCAGCCACTTGGTATCGGGCAGGGACAGGGGACGGGAGCAGTACTTC.

The rearrangement joins TRBV2 to TRBJ2-7, with no clear D. The CDR3 contains 11 residues. Germline V CDR1 and CDR2: SNHLY, FYNNEI. Deletions cut 6 bases from V and 4 bases from J, with 7 bases between. The CDR3 sequence: CASRGWYEQYF. Here the CDR3 DNA reads TGTGCCAGCAGAGGCTGGTACGAGCAGTACTTC. The variable domain in full, completed from reference TRBV2 and TRBJ2-7, reads EPEVTQTPSHQVTQMGQEVILRCVPISNHLYFYWYRQILGQKVEFLVSFYNNEISEKSEIFDDQFSVERPDGSNFTLKIRSTKLEDSAMYFCASRGWYEQYFGPGTRLTVT.

The V gene is TRBV6-5, the J gene TRBJ2-2; D remains unclear. Per germline, CDR1 MNHEY and CDR2 SVGAGI. CDR3 length: 10 amino acids. The germline V and J ends were trimmed by 8 bases and 6 bases, with 4 bases remaining between them. The CDR3 spells CASGSGELFF. CDR3 DNA sequence: TGTGCCAGCGGCTCCGGGGAGCTGTTTTTT.

V is TRBV30 and J is TRBJ1-2; D remains unclear. The CDR3 has 13 amino acids. Germline-derived CDR1 and CDR2 are GTSNPN and SVGIG (reference sequence). V was trimmed by 3 bases and J by 4 bases, leaving 12 bases between them. CDR3 protein: CAWSKGEGYGYTF. The CDR3 nucleotides are TGTGCCTGGAGCAAGGGAGAGGGCTATGGCTACACCTTC.

The genes are TRBV18 and TRBJ2-3; D unclear. CDR1 is KGHSH and CDR2 is LQKENI in the germline V gene. The CDR3 loop spans 13 amino acids. With 2 bases removed from V and 6 bases from J, the gap between germline ends came to 9 bases. In DNA form, the CDR3 reads TGTGCCAGCTCACCAGCCTCTGTGGATACGCAGTATTTT. It encodes CASSPASVDTQYF.

The V call is TRBV5-6, the J call TRBJ1-3, with D possibly being TRBD1 (5 bases). Germline assignment: CDR1 SGHDT and CDR2 YYEEEE. The V end lost 4 bases, the J end lost 2 bases, and 19 bases lay between the germline ends. The CDR3 contains 17 residues. CDR3 residues: CASSRSGTEYTGNTIYF. The CDR3 DNA follows: TGTGCCAGCAGCCGGTCCGGGACGGAATACACTGGAAACACCATATATTTT.

This chain connects TRBV7-9 to TRBJ1-3; possibly TRBD1 for D (5 bases). The CDR3 runs 16 residues. V lost 2 bases and J 0 bases, leaving 11 bases between the germline ends. Per germline, CDR1 SEHNR and CDR2 FQNEAQ (reference sequence). CDR3 in amino acids: CASSLLLTASGNTIYF. The CDR3 region has the DNA TGTGCCAGCAGCTTATTATTGACAGCCTCTGGAAACACCATATATTTT.

The chain combines TRBV19 with TRBJ2-1; no clear D. The CDR3 is 12 amino acids. The V gene lost 9 bases and the J gene lost 2 bases, with 8 bases spanning the gap. Germline V CDR1 and CDR2: LNHDA, SQIVND (reference sequence). The CDR3: CASRKTYNEQFF. DNA for the CDR3: TGTGCCAGCCGCAAGACCTACAATGAGCAGTTCTTC.

The chain carries TRBV5-6 and TRBJ1-3, with D tentatively TRBD1 (5 bases). Deletions cut 0 bases from V and 0 bases from J, with 13 bases between. The CDR3 length is 17 residues. Germline CDR1 reads SGHDT; CDR2 reads YYEEEE. CDR3 residues: CASSLAGTEFSGNTIYF. The CDR3 DNA follows: TGTGCCAGCAGCTTGGCAGGGACGGAGTTCTCTGGAAACACCATATATTTT.

The J gene is TRBJ1-3, the V gene TRBV14; D is ambiguous. The CDR3 has 13 amino acids. Trimming left V 0 bases short and J 4 bases short, with 4 bases between. Looked up from germline, CDR1 is SGHDN and CDR2 is FVKESK. The CDR3 DNA reads TGTGCCAGCAGCCAAGAGGTGGGAAACACCATATATTTT. It translates to CASSQEVGNTIYF.

The rearrangement links TRBV5-4 to TRBJ2-7, with D hard to call. The CDR3 length is 11 residues. Trimming removed 0 bases at V and 7 bases at J, with 5 bases between. Germline V gene data show CDR1 as SGHNT and CDR2 as YYREEE (reference sequence). The CDR3 protein is CASSLAGEQYF. DNA for the CDR3: TGTGCCAGCAGCTTGGCCGGGGAGCAGTACTTC.

The chain links TRBV9 to TRBJ2-3; 8 bases line up with TRBD1. The junction had 6 bases not matched to a gene; V was cut back by 4 bases and J by 2 bases. The CDR3 covers 15 residues. Germline CDR1 SGDLS, CDR2 YYNGEE. The CDR3 DNA sequence: TGTGCCAGCAGCAACCGACAGGGGCTCACAGATACGCAGTATTTT. It encodes CASSNRQGLTDTQYF.

The gene calls are TRBV18 and TRBJ1-5; D is unresolved. The germline V and J ends were trimmed by 3 bases and 0 bases, with 9 bases remaining between them. This CDR3 region has 15 residues. Germline CDR1 reads KGHSH; CDR2 reads LQKENI. CDR3 residues: CASSPEVLSNQPQHF. The CDR3 DNA reads as TGTGCCAGCTCACCCGAGGTCCTTAGCAATCAGCCCCAGCATTTT.

The chain couples TRBV14 to TRBJ2-1; D unresolved. V was shortened by 5 bases and J by 5 bases, with 19 bases between the two germline ends. The CDR3 contains 16 residues. Germline V CDR1 and CDR2: SGHDN, FVKESK. CDR3: CASSKRPALINNEQFF. In DNA, the CDR3 is TGTGCCAGCAGCAAGAGACCGGCCCTAATAAACAATGAGCAGTTCTTC.

The chain links TRBV2 to TRBJ2-3; D is perhaps TRBD1 (5 bases). CDR1 and CDR2 from the germline V gene are SNHLY and FYNNEI. This CDR3 has 16 residues. V lost 5 bases, J lost 0 bases, and 15 bases lay in between. The CDR3 nucleotides are TGTGCCAGCAGTCCCCAATGGGGCTGGAGCACAGATACGCAGTATTTT. It codes for CASSPQWGWSTDTQYF.

The rearrangement uses TRBV7-3 and TRBJ2-3, with D possibly matching TRBD2 (5 bases). Trimming stripped 2 bases from V and 1 base from J, with 16 bases between. The germline CDR1 and CDR2 sequences are SGHTA and FQGTGA. The CDR3 is 17 residues long. In DNA, the CDR3 is TGTGCCAGCAGCTTAGGGTCGGGGTTCCGCGGCACAGATACGCAGTATTTT. Protein product: CASSLGSGFRGTDTQYF.